The clone carrying this T cell receptor (beta chain) was observed a handful of times. Antigen specificity is unknown. The sample comes from a study of T cell responses to AZD1222 COVID-19 vaccine. Using immunoSEQ multiplex PCR, the repertoire was profiled, and TCRdb retains in-frame clones only, with some absent. The sample contains some 130,000 clones, 65% to 90% of which appear only once. CDR1 is MGHRA and CDR2 is YSYEKL in the germline V gene. The CDR3 loop spans 11 amino acids. Trimming took 0 bases from V and 6 from J, leaving 3 bases between them. Study findings and constraints: The CD4 TCRs associated with vaccination extended across spike and predominated at 160-218 and 743-854. Repertoire samples came only from after the peak T cell response. Most donors were white British and more were female, and clonal diversity was possibly underestimated.

The chain joins TRBV4-1 to TRBJ2-7; D is ambiguous. The sample in question was peripheral blood, obtained on day 0 of AZD1222 vaccination. This receptor was obtained from an adult in good health. The CDR3 reads CASSQEGEQYF. CDR3 nucleotide sequence: TGCGCCAGCAGCCAAGAAGGCGAGCAGTACTTC.